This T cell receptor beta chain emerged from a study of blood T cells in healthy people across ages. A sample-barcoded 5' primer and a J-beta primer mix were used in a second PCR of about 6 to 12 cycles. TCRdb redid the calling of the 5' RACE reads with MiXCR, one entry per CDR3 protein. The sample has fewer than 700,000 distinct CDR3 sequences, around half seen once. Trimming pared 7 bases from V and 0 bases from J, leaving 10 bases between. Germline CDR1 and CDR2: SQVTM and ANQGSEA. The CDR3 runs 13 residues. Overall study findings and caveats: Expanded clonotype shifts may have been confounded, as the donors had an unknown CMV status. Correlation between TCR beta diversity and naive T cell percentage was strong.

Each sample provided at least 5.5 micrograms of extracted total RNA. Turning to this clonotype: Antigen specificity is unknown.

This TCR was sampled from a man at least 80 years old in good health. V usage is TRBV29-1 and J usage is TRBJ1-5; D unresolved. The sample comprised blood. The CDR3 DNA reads TGCAGCGGGGCAGAAAATAGCAATCAGCCCCAGCATTTT. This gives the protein CSGAENSNQPQHF. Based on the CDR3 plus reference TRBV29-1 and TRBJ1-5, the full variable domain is SAVISQKPSRDICQRGTSLTIQCQVDSQVTMMFWYRQQPGQSLTLIATANQGSEATYESGFVIDKFPISRPNLTFSTLTVSNMSPEDSSIYLCSGAENSNQPQHFGDGTRLSIL.